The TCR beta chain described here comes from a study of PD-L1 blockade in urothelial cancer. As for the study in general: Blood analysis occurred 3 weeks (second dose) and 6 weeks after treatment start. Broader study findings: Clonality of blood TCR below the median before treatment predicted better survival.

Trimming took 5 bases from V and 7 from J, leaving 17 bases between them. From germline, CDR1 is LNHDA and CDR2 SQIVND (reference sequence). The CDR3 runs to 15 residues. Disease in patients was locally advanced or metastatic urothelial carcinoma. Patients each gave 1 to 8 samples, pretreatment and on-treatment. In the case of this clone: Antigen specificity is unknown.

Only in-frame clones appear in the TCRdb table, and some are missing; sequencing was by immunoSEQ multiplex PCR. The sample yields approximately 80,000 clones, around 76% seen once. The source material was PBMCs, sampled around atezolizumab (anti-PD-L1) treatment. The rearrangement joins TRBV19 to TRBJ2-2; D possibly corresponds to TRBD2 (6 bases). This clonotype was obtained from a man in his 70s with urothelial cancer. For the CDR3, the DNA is TGTGCCAGTAGTCGGGGTGGAGGGATGGACGGGGAGCTGTTTTTT. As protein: CASSRGGGMDGELFF.